This T cell receptor (beta chain) was identified during a study of T cells expressing NK-cell markers. Across the whole study: Sorted CD3+CD56-NKG2C+, CD3+CD56+NKG2C+ and CD3+CD56+NKG2C- T cells supplied the TCR beta repertoires. Sequenced donors, eight in total, included seven who were HCMV-seropositive and one who was seronegative.

Concerning this clonotype itself: Its antigen is not identified.

Template switching by 5'RACE with UMIs generated the TCR beta cDNA. TCRdb re-called the 5' RACE reads and shows each CDR3 protein once, DNA omitted. Its listing shows over 350,000 distinct CDR3 sequences. Germline loops: CDR1 KGHDR, CDR2 SFDVKD. This CDR3 spans 14 amino acids. Findings and caveats of the study: The study found these clonotypes also leading the CD3+CD56-NKG2C+ fraction in four donors.

The V gene is TRBV24-1, the J gene TRBJ2-7; TCRdb reports TRBD1, a call that lacks DNA to check it against. This TCR was sampled from a woman between 45 and 60 years old in good health. Sequenced input: blood T cells: a sorted CD56 or NKG2C T cell subset, CD4+ or CD8+ T cells, or bulk PBMC T cells (not recorded which). The CDR3 is CATSDTDRYYEQYF.